The 9 T cell receptor beta chains below all came from one sample that was sequenced in a study of identical twins. Via MiXCR, TCRdb re-called the 5' RACE reads, giving one row per CDR3 protein. Of 550,000 to 800,000 distinct CDR3 sequences in the sample, 7.1% were seen once. The same data also went into a second study, on yellow fever vaccine responses in identical twins.

The sample comprised PBMCs. These receptors were taken from a woman in her late teens or twenties in good health.

Note on this clonotype: One base away lies a much larger clone, so this may be a sequencing read error. The V gene is TRBV6-1, the J gene TRBJ1-2; possible D gene TRBD1, 5 bases. CDR1 and CDR2 (germline): MNHNS, SASEGT. This CDR3 is 16 amino acids long. The CDR3 sequence is CASSEPFLGENYAYTF. The CDR3 DNA is TGTGCCAGCAGCGAGCCTTTTTTGGGGGAGAACTATGCCTACACCTTC.

In its sample, this clonotype was seen many times. The chain is built from TRBV12-3 or TRBV12-4 and TRBJ2-3; D possibly matches TRBD1 or TRBD2 (6 bases each). V gave up 8 bases and J gave up 6 bases, with 12 bases separating them. This CDR3 spans 12 amino acids. The CDR3 DNA follows: TGTGCCAGCCTTAGGGGGGTTGATACGCAGTATTTT. Translating it yields CASLRGVDTQYF.

This rearrangement joins TRBV20-1 to TRBJ2-5, with 9 bases fitting TRBD2. This CDR3 is 14 amino acids long. CDR1 is DFQATT and CDR2 is SNEGSKA in the germline V gene (reference sequence). V trimming: 5 bases; J trimming: 2 bases; junction bases outside the gene matches: 6. The CDR3: CSALRREGQETQYF. CDR3 coding DNA: TGCAGTGCTCTTAGGCGGGAGGGACAAGAGACCCAGTACTTC.

This clonotype was found a few times. The chain recombines TRBV7-9 with TRBJ2-7; 8 bases agree with TRBD2. CDR3 size: 14 residues. The germline V gene encodes CDR1 SEHNR and CDR2 FQNEAQ (reference sequence). The trim removed 5 bases at V and 4 bases at J, leaving 7 bases unmatched. The DNA for the CDR3 is TGTGCCAGCAGCCGCGGGGTAGCGGGGTACGAGCAGTACTTC. Amino acids: CASSRGVAGYEQYF.

Ten or more counts support this clonotype. The chain combines TRBV20-1 with TRBJ2-1; 13 bases match TRBD2. The V gene's germline CDR1 is DFQATT and CDR2 SNEGSKA (reference sequence). The junction had 9 bases not matched to a gene; V was cut back by 8 bases and J by 8 bases. The CDR3 loop spans 14 amino acids. CDR3 DNA sequence: TGCAGTTTTAGATGGACTAGCGGGAGTGATGAGCAGTTCTTC. This sequence encodes CSFRWTSGSDEQFF.

This clonotype occurred a few times. The chain employs TRBV25-1 and TRBJ1-1, with a tentative D call TRBD1 (5 bases). The CDR3 length is 12 residues. Trimming shortened V by 2 bases and J by 11 bases, and 12 bases separated the two germline ends. Germline values: CDR1 MGHDK, CDR2 SYGVNS. The CDR3 coding sequence is TGTGCCAGCAGTGAAGGGGGTTCGCAGGCTTTCTTT. It specifies CASSEGGSQAFF.

This clonotype was counted ten times or more. The J gene is TRBJ2-2, the V gene TRBV7-8; the match to TRBD2 covers 8 bases. CDR3 size: 14 residues. V trimming: 4 bases; J trimming: 6 bases; junction bases outside the gene matches: 4. Germline lookup yields CDR1 SGHVS and CDR2 FQNEAQ. As DNA, the CDR3 is TGTGCCAGCAGCTCGGGACTAGGGCCCGGGGAGCTGTTTTTT. Translation gives CASSSGLGPGELFF.

This clonotype was found many times. The V gene is TRBV7-6, the J gene TRBJ1-6, with no clear D. V lost 2 bases, J lost 8 bases, and 10 bases lay in between. CDR3 length: 14 residues. Germline-derived CDR1 and CDR2 are SGHVS and FNYEAQ. CDR3 region: CASSLIPSDSPLHF. The CDR3 DNA is TGTGCCAGCAGCTTAATCCCCTCCGATTCACCCCTCCACTTT.

The chain carries TRBV29-1 and TRBJ2-5; no clear D gene. CDR1 SQVTM and CDR2 ANQGSEA come from the germline V gene. Trimming removed 6 bases at V and 7 bases at J, with 9 bases between. The CDR3 consists of 10 residues. The CDR3 loop reads CSVALGTQYF. Here the CDR3 DNA reads TGCAGCGTCGCCTTGGGGACCCAGTACTTC. Supplemented by reference TRBV29-1 and TRBJ2-5, the full variable domain reads SAVISQKPSRDICQRGTSLTIQCQVDSQVTMMFWYRQQPGQSLTLIATANQGSEATYESGFVIDKFPISRPNLTFSTLTVSNMSPEDSSIYLCSVALGTQYFGPGTRLLVL.